The T cell receptor (beta chain) under discussion was sequenced for a study of shared clonotypes between healthy human individuals. Germline V gene sequence: CDR1 SNHLY, CDR2 FYNNEI. V lost 3 bases and J 5 bases, leaving 14 bases between the germline ends. The CDR3 has 15 amino acids. Repertoires were generated with immunoSEQ multiplex PCR, while TCRdb's copy carries only in-frame clones and drops some. In the table there are around 1.9 million clones, around 95% of which are singletons. Naive CD8 cells comprised CD45RO-negative, CCR7-positively selected cells, excluding terminally differentiated effector memory CD45RA+ cells.

Sequencing was performed on naive CD8+ T cells from PBMCs. This sequence was found in a man younger than 35 in good health. Some clones in this sample may be carry-over from other donors' samples. The V and J genes are TRBV2 and TRBJ1-5; a possible D gene is TRBD1 (6 bases). The CDR3 spells CASSEAGGPHQPQHF. CDR3 bases: TGTGCCAGCAGTGAGGCGGGGGGCCCCCATCAGCCCCAGCATTTT.